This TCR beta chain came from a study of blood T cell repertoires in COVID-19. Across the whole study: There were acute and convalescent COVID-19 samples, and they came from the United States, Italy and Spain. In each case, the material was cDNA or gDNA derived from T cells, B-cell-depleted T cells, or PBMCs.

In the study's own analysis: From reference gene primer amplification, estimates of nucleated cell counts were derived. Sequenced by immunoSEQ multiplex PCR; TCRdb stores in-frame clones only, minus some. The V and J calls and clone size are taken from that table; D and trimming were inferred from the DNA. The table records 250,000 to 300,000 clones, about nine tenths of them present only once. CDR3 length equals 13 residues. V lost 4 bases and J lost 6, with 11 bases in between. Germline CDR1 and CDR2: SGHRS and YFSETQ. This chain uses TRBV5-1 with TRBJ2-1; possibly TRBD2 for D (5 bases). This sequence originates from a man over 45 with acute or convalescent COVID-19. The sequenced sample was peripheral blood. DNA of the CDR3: TGCGCCAGCAGCACCTCTAGCCTCAATGAGCAGTTCTTC. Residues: CASSTSSLNEQFF.